This is a list of T cell receptor beta chains from one sample in a study of CD8 T cells in ankylosing spondylitis. Each CDR3 protein is one row after TCRdb ran MiXCR on the 5' RACE reads. The data show approximately 500,000 distinct CDR3 sequences, 12% seen once. The sample comprised blood, either unsorted or a sorted T cell fraction (not recorded which). The receptors here all came from a male donor with ankylosing spondylitis. Each CDR3 is given with its conserved first and last residue. D genes are given only for firm matches. The size entry is marked missing in some rows and otherwise reads once, few, many or a size class.

J | D | size | V | DNA | CDR3
TRBJ1-2 | NA | few | TRBV7-2 | TGTGCCAGCAGCTTAGATGTAGGACAGAACTATGGCTACACCTTC | CASSLDVGQNYGYTF
TRBJ2-1 | TRBD2 | many | TRBV29-1 | TGCAGCGGATACGGGACTATTCCCCTCGATGAGCAGTTCTTC | CSGYGTIPLDEQFF
TRBJ2-1 | NA | NA | TRBV4-1 | TGCGCCAGCAGCCAAGATCATTCGGGGGATACTGAGCAGTTCTTC | CASSQDHSGDTEQFF
TRBJ2-5 | NA | NA | TRBV12-3/TRBV12-4 | TGTGCCAGCAGCCCACCGAGGGCCCAAGAGACCCAGTACTTC | CASSPPRAQETQYF
TRBJ2-2 | TRBD2 | many | TRBV12-3/TRBV12-4 | TGTGCCAGCAGTGCCTCTAGCGGGAGTGTCACCGGGGAGCTGTTTTTT | CASSASSGSVTGELFF
TRBJ1-2 | TRBD1 | many | TRBV20-1 | TGCAGTGCTATTATACTGACAGGGGGTCGGGGAAACTATGGCTACACCTTC | CSAIILTGGRGNYGYTF
TRBJ2-2 | TRBD2 | many | TRBV12-3/TRBV12-4 | TGTGCCAGCAGTTTATCCGGGACTAGCGGTGCGGGGGAGCTGTTTTTT | CASSLSGTSGAGELFF
TRBJ2-5 | TRBD1 | NA | TRBV20-1 | TGCAGTGCGTCCGGACAGGGAAAGGGAGAGACCCAGTACTTC | CSASGQGKGETQYF
TRBJ2-3 | TRBD1 | NA | TRBV7-9 | TGTGCCAGCAGCTTAGGGACAGGGATATTGCGCACAGATACGCAGTATTTT | CASSLGTGILRTDTQYF
TRBJ2-3 | NA | few | TRBV24-1 | TGTGCCACCAGTGAAGGGGCGACAGATACGCAGTATTTT | CATSEGATDTQYF
TRBJ2-7 | NA | many | TRBV4-2 | TGTGCCAGCAGCCCCCTCGGCGAAACCTACGAGCAGTACTTC | CASSPLGETYEQYF
TRBJ1-6 | TRBD1 | NA | TRBV5-5 | TGTGCCAGCAGCATACCGGGACAGGGACTTAATTCACCCCTCCACTTT | CASSIPGQGLNSPLHF
TRBJ2-5 | NA | few | TRBV7-9 | TGTGCCAGCAGCTTATGGCAGGGGCAAGAGACCCAGTACTTC | CASSLWQGQETQYF
TRBJ2-1 | TRBD1 | few | TRBV11-2 | TGTGCCAGCAGCCCGGACAGGGGTAGTGAGCAGTTCTTC | CASSPDRGSEQFF
TRBJ2-1 | TRBD1 | NA | TRBV5-1 | TGCGCCAGCAGTTTACAGGGGGTTCAATACAATGAGCAGTTCTTC | CASSLQGVQYNEQFF
TRBJ2-5 | NA | NA | TRBV19 | TGTGCCAGTAGTACAGGGATTCAAGAGACCCAGTACTTC | CASSTGIQETQYF
TRBJ2-5 | NA | few | TRBV6-1 | TGTGCCAGCCTGCCCCTGTTGGGAGGGGGCGAAAAGACCCAGTACTTC | CASLPLLGGGEKTQYF